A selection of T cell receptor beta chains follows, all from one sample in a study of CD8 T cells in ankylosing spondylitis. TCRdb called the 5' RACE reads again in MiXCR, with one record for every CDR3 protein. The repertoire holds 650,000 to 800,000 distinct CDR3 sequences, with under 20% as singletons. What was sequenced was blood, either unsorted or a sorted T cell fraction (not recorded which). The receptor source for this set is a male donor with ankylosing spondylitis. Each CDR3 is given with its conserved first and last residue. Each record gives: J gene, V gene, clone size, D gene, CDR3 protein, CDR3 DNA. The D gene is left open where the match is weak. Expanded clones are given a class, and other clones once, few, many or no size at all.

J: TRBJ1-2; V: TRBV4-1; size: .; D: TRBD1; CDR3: CASSLPLGQGNYGYTF; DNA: TGCGCCAGCAGCCTCCCATTAGGACAGGGGAACTATGGCTACACCTTC
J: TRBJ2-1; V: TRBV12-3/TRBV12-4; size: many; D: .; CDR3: CASSSYEGDNEQFF; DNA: TGTGCCAGCAGTTCCTACGAGGGAGACAATGAGCAGTTCTTC
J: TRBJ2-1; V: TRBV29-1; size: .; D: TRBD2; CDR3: CSVEMGLASEEQFF; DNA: TGCAGCGTTGAGATGGGACTAGCAAGCGAGGAGCAGTTCTTC
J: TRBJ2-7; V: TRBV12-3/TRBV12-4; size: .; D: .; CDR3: CASSLSLGGGTLNSYEQYF; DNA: TGTGCCAGCAGTCTCTCTCTGGGGGGGGGCACCTTGAACTCCTACGAGCAGTACTTC
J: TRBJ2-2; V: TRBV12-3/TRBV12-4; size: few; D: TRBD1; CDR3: CASSFKRGLRGTGELFF; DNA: TGTGCCAGCAGTTTTAAAAGGGGGCTAAGGGGGACCGGGGAGCTGTTTTTT
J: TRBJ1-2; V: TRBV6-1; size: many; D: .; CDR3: CASSPFVGALWKTF; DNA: TGTGCCAGCAGTCCCTTTGTAGGTGCCCTTTGGAAAACCTTC
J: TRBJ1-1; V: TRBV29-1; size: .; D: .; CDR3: CSVPPGTRNTEAFF; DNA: TGCAGCGTGCCTCCGGGAACCCGGAACACTGAAGCTTTCTTT
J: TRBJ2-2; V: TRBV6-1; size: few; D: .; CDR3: CASSRTVANTGELFF; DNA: TGTGCCAGCAGCCGGACGGTCGCCAACACCGGGGAGCTGTTTTTT
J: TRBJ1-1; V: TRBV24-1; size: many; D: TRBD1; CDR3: CATRGVAGGSTEAFF; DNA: TGTGCCACCAGAGGGGTGGCAGGGGGGTCCACTGAAGCTTTCTTT
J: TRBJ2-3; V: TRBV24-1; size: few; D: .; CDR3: CATSDLRFGDTQYF; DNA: TGTGCCACCAGTGATTTACGATTTGGGGATACGCAGTATTTT
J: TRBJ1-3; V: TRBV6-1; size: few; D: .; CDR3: CASSELAGSGNTIYF; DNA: TGTGCCAGCAGTGAATTGGCAGGGTCTGGAAACACCATATATTTT
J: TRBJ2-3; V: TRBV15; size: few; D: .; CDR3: CATSRGDGQGASSGSSTDTQYF; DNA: TGTGCCACCAGCAGAGGCGACGGACAGGGGGCGTCTAGCGGGAGTAGCACAGATACGCAGTATTTT
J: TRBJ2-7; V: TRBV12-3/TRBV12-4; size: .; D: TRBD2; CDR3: CASSFFLGTNYEQYF; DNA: TGTGCCAGCAGTTTCTTCTTAGGGACTAACTACGAGCAGTACTTC
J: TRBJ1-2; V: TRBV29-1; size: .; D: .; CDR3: CSVDTGLEYGYTF; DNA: TGCAGCGTTGATACGGGGTTAGAGTATGGCTACACCTTC
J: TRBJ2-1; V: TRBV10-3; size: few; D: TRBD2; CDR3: CAISRLAGGLYNEQFF; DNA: TGTGCCATCAGTCGACTAGCGGGAGGCCTATACAATGAGCAGTTCTTC
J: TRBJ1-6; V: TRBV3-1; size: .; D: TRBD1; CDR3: CASSRRQGDSPLHF; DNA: TGTGCCAGCAGCCGCCGACAGGGGGATTCACCCCTCCACTTT
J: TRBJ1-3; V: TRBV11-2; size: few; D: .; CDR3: CASSSFKGSPGNTIYF; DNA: TGTGCCAGCAGCTCCTTTAAGGGGAGTCCTGGAAACACCATATATTTT
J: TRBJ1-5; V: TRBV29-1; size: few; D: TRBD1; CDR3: CSVMTGKSLSNQPQHF; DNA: TGCAGCGTTATGACAGGGAAGTCCCTTAGCAATCAGCCCCAGCATTTT
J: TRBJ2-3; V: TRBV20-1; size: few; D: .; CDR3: CSARDPGARRATDTQYF; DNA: TGCAGTGCTAGAGACCCCGGGGCCCGGAGGGCCACAGATACGCAGTATTTT
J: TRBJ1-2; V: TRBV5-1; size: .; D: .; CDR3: CASSLYSEVKPYGYTF; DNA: TGCGCCAGCAGCTTGTATTCGGAGGTCAAACCCTATGGCTACACCTTC
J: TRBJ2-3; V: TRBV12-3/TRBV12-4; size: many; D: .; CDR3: CASSFLRGTDTQYF; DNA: TGTGCCAGCAGTTTTCTGCGAGGCACAGATACGCAGTATTTT
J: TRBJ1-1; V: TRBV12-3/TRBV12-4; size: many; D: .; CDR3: CASSLTEAFF; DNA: TGTGCCAGCAGCCTCACTGAAGCTTTCTTT
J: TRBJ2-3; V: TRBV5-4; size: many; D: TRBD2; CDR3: CASSRGTSGSDTQYF; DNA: TGTGCCAGCAGCCGCGGGACTAGCGGGTCAGATACGCAGTATTTT